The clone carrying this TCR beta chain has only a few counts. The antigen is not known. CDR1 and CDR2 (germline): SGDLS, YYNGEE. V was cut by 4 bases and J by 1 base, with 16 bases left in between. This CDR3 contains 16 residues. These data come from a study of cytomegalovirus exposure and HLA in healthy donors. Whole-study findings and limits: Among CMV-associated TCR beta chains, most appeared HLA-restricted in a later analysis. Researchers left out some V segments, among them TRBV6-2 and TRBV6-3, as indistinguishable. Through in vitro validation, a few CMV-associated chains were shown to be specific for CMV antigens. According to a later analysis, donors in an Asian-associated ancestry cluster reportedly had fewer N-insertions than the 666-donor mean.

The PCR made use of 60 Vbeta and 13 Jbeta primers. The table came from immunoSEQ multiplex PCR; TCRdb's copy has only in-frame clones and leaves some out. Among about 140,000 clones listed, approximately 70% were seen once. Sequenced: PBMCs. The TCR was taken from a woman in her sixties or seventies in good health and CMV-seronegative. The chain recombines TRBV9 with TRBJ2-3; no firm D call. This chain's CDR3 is CASSPRGSWGTDTQYF. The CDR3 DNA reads TGTGCCAGCAGCCCCAGAGGAAGTTGGGGCACAGATACGCAGTATTTT.